This T cell receptor (beta chain) was sequenced in a study of CXCR3-negative and CXCR3-positive naive CD8 T cells. Definition of naive CD8+ T cells rested on a CD45RO-CCR7+CD27+CD95- profile. Note on this clonotype: Its antigen is unidentified.

The libraries of TRB cDNA were constructed through 5' RACE using UMI labels. TCRdb reprocessed the 5' RACE reads, keeping one entry per CDR3 protein, no DNA. The sample table includes fewer than 90,000 distinct CDR3 sequences. The CDR3 is made up of 15 amino acids. Per germline, CDR1 SGHRS and CDR2 YFSETQ. General study results and limits: The study found CXCR3 expression partially decreased after cryopreservation and ran most assays on fresh PBMCs. Relative to CXCR3-negative naive cells, CXCR3-positive naive cells had more hydrophobic TRB CDR3s.

Sequenced sample: naive CXCR3+ CD8+ T cells from blood. Regarding subset: CD45RO-CCR7+CD27+CD95- naive CD8+ T cells expressing CXCR3 (TNR3+). The clonotype was recovered from a human donor in good health. Some clones in this sample may be carry-over from other donors' samples. The V gene is TRBV5-1, the J gene TRBJ2-1; no DNA is available, so the TRBD1 call from TCRdb remains unchecked. The CDR3 sequence: CASSLAPGKVNEQFF.